This T cell receptor beta chain was identified in a study of T cell responses to AZD1222 COVID-19 vaccine. In regard to this clone: Its antigen is undetermined.

Findings and limits, study-wide: Recipients of AZD1222 seropositive at baseline numbered only six or seven. Nearly half of unique spike-specific TCRs reportedly avoided B.1.351 and B.1.1.7 mutated regions. Most donors were white British, females outnumbered males, and clonal diversity was possibly underestimated. None of the repertoires were sampled until the peak T cell response had passed.

The protocol was immunoSEQ multiplex PCR, while the TCRdb copy is restricted to in-frame clones and leaves out a portion. The table includes around 120,000 clones, about 92% detected once. The CDR3 extends over 14 amino acids. J gave up 7 bases and V 0 bases, and 1 base lay outside the gene matches. Per germline, CDR1 LGHNA and CDR2 YNFKEQ. V gene TRBV4-2 combines with J gene TRBJ1-5, with 9 bases identical to TRBD1. Sample: peripheral blood, taken 28 days after the second AZD1222 dose. The clonotype originates from an adult who received the AZD1222 COVID-19 vaccine. The CDR3 loop reads CASSQDGTGQPQHF. CDR3 nucleotides: TGTGCCAGCAGCCAAGATGGGACAGGGCAGCCCCAGCATTTT.